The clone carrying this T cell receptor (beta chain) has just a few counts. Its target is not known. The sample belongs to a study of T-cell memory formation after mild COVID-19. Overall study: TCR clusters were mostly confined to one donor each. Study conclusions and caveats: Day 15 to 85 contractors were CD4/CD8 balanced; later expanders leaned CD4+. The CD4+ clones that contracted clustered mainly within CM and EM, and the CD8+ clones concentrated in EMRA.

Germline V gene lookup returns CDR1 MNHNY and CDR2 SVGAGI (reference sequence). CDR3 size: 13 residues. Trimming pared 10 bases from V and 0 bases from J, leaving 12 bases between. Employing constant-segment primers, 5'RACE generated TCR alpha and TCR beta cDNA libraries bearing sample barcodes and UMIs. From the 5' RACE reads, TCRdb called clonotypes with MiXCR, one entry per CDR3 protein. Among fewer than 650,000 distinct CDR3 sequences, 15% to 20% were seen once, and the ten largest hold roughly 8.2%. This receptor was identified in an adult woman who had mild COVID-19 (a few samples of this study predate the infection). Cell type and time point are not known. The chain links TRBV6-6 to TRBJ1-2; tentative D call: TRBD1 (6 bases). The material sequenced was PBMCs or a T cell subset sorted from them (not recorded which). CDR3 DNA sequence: TGTGCCACCAACAGGGCATCTAACTATGGCTACACCTTC. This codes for CATNRASNYGYTF.